The entry below describes one T cell receptor beta chain. Its antigen is not identified. The record originates from a study of cytomegalovirus exposure and HLA in healthy donors. The donors formed part of the approximately 130-subject validation cohort, distinct from the roughly 600-subject first cohort. General study points: High specificity and sensitivity for cytomegalovirus status were reported for the classifier. That first-cohort TCR clusters tended to co-occur in the roughly 110 validation repertoires was found in a later analysis.

With V trimmed by 5 bases and J by 3 bases, 10 bases remained unmatched. The CDR3 runs to 15 residues. Per germline, CDR1 MDHEN and CDR2 SYDVKM. TCRdb's copy holds only in-frame clones and misses some; the assay was immunoSEQ multiplex PCR. The sample lists about 55,000 clones; approximately 92% were seen once. The sequencing input was PBMCs. The chain is built from TRBV28 and TRBJ2-7, with TRBD2 identical over 7 bases. The receptor was isolated from a young man in good health and CMV-seronegative. CDR3 region: CASSLSGTSLYEQYF. In nucleotides, the CDR3 is TGTGCCAGCAGTCTCAGCGGGACTTCCCTCTACGAGCAGTACTTC.